Described below is a single T cell receptor beta chain sequence and its context. These data are taken from a study of blood T cell repertoires in COVID-19. Study-wide context: Specimens from acute and convalescent COVID-19 originated in the United States, Italy and Spain. T cells, B-cell-depleted T cells, or PBMCs supplied cDNA or gDNA.

Original methodology: Amplification of reference gene primers provided the estimated nucleated cell counts. This table comes from immunoSEQ multiplex PCR, and its TCRdb copy is limited to in-frame clones, with some not included. That table gives V, J and clone size, and the DNA gave D and trimming. Among about 140,000 clones listed, 84% were seen once. The sample was peripheral blood. This TCR was recovered from a human donor in a cohort sampled during active COVID-19.

DNA for the CDR3: TGTGCCAGCAGCCAAGGTACTGCGTACGATGGCTACACCTTC. Protein sequence: CASSQGTAYDGYTF. This chain connects TRBV3-1 (or the pseudogene TRBV3-2) to TRBJ1-2; D is unresolved. From germline, CDR1 is LGHDT and CDR2 YNNKEL (reference sequence). The CDR3 is 14 amino acids. V was pared by 1 base and J by 6 bases, with 12 bases between.